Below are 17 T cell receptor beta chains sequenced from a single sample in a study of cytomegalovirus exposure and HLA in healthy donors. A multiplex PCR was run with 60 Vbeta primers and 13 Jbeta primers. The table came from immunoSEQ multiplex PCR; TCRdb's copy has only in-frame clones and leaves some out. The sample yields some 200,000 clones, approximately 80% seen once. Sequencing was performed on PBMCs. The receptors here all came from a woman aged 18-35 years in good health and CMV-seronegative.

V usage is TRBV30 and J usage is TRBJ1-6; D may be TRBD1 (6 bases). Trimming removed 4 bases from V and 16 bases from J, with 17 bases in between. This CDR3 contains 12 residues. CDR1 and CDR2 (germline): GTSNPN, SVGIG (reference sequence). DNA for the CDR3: TGTGCCTGGAACCACGTCAGGGGCCAACTCCACTTT. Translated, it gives CAWNHVRGQLHF.

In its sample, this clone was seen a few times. CDR3 residues: CASSFEKGVNEQFF. The CDR3 nucleotides are TGCGCCAGCAGCTTTGAAAAAGGGGTCAATGAGCAGTTCTTC. V gene TRBV5-1 combines with J gene TRBJ2-1, with a possible D match to TRBD1 (5 bases). This CDR3 is 14 amino acids long. Germline V CDR1 and CDR2: SGHRS, YFSETQ. V dropped 2 bases and J dropped 6 bases, with 12 bases sitting between them.

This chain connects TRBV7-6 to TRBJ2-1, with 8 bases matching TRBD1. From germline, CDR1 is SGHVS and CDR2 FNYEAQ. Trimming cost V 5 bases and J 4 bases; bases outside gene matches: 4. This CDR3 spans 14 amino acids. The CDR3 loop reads CASSEGQDYNEQFF. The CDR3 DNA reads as TGTGCCAGCAGCGAGGGACAGGATTACAATGAGCAGTTCTTC.

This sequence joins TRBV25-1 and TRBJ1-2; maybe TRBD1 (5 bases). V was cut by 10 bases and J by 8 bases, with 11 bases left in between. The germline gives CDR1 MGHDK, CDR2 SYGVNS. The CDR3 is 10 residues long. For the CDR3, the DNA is TGTGCCACCCAGGGAGGAGGCTACACCTTC. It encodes CATQGGGYTF.

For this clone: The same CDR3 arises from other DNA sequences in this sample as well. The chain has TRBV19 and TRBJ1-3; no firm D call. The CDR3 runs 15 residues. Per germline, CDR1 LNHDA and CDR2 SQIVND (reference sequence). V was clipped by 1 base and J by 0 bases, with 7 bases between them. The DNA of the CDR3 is TGTGCCAGTAGTATAGGACAAAACTCTGGAAACACCATATATTTT. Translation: CASSIGQNSGNTIYF.

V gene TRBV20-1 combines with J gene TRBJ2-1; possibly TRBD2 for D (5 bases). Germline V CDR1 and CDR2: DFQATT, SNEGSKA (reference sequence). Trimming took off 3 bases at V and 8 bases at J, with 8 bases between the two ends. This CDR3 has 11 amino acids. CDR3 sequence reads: CSARGAHEQFF. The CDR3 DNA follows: TGCAGTGCTAGGGGAGCGCATGAGCAGTTCTTC.

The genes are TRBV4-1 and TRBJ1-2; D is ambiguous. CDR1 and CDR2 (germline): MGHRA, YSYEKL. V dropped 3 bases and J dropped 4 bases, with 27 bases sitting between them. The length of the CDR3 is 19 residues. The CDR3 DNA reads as TGCGCCAGCAGCCACCTGGGGAGCCGGGCCAGAAATTTGAGCTATGGCTACACCTTC. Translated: CASSHLGSRARNLSYGYTF.

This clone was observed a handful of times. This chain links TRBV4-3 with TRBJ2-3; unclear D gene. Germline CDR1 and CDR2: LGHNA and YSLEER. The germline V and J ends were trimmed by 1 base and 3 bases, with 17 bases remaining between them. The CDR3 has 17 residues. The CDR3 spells CASSQGARQSSTDTQYF. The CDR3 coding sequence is TGCGCCAGCAGCCAAGGGGCCCGACAAAGTAGTACAGATACGCAGTATTTT.

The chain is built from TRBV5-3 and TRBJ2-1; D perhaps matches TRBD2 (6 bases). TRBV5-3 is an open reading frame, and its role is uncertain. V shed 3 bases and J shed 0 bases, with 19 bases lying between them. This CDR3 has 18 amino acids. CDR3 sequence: CARSSPTDGLSSYNEQFF. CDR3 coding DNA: TGTGCCAGAAGCTCACCGACGGACGGACTATCCTCCTACAATGAGCAGTTCTTC.

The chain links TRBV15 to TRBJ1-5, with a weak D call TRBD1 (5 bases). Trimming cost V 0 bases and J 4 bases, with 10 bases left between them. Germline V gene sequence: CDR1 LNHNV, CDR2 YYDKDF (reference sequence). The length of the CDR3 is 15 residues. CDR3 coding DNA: TGTGCCACCAGCAGAGATATCGGGGGGAATCAGCCCCAGCATTTT. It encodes CATSRDIGGNQPQHF.

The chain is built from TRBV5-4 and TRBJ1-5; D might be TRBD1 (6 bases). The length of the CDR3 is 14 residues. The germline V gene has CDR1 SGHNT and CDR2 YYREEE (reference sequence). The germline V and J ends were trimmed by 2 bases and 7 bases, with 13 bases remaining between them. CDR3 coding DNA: TGTGCCAGCAGCTTCTGGGGGGGCGGCCAGCCCCAGCATTTT. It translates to CASSFWGGGQPQHF.

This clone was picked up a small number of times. CDR3 residues: CASSQEGTGYGETQYF. For the CDR3, the DNA is TGCGCCAGCAGCCAAGAAGGGACAGGCTATGGAGAGACCCAGTACTTC. V and J are TRBV4-3 and TRBJ2-5, with 8 bases matching TRBD1. Germline values: CDR1 LGHNA, CDR2 YSLEER. V trimming: 0 bases; J trimming: 4 bases; junction bases outside the gene matches: 7. CDR3 length: 16 amino acids.

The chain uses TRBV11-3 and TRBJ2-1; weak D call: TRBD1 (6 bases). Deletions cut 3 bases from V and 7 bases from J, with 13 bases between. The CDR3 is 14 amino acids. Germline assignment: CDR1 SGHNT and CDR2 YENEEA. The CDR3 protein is CASSLEQGWNEQFF. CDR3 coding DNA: TGTGCCAGCAGCTTGGAACAGGGATGGAATGAGCAGTTCTTC.

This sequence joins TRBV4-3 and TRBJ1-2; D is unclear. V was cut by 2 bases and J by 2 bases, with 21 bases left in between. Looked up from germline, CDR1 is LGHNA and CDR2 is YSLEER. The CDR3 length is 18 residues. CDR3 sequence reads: CASSQRTPPPAGNYGYTF. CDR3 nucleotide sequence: TGCGCCAGCAGCCAACGTACCCCTCCCCCGGCGGGGAACTATGGCTACACCTTC.

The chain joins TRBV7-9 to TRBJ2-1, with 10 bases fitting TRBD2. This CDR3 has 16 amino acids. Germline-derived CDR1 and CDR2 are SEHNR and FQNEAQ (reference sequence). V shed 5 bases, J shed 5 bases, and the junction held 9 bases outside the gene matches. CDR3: CASSAPSGSKDNEQFF. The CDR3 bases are TGTGCCAGCAGCGCCCCTAGCGGGAGTAAAGACAATGAGCAGTTCTTC.

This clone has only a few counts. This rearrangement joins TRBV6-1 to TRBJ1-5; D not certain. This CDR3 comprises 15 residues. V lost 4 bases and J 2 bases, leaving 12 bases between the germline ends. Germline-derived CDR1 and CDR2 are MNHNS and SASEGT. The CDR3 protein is CASSGRERGNQPQHF. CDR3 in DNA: TGTGCCAGCAGTGGTCGGGAGCGGGGCAATCAGCCCCAGCATTTT.

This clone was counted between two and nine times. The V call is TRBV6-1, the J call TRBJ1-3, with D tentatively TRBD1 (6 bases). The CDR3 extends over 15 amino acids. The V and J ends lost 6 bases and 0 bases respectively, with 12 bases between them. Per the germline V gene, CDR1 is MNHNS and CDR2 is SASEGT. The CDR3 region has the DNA TGTGCCAGCAGCCTTTGGACAGCCTCTGGAAACACCATATATTTT. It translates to CASSLWTASGNTIYF.